This T cell receptor (beta chain) was sequenced in a study of blood T cell repertoires in COVID-19. Across the study: Spain, Italy and the United States supplied samples that represented acute and convalescent COVID-19. Sample material is recorded as cDNA or gDNA derived from T cells, B-cell-depleted T cells, or PBMCs.

V lost 6 bases, J lost 5 bases, and 11 bases lay in between. CDR1 SGHTS and CDR2 YDEGEE come from the germline V gene. The CDR3 totals 12 residues. Here immunoSEQ multiplex PCR was the method, and the copy in TCRdb shows in-frame clones only, minus some. This table has over 80,000 clones, about nine tenths appearing once. This clonotype originated in a human donor with active COVID-19. The donor label of this sample is uncertain. The material sequenced was peripheral blood. The rearrangement links TRBV5-8 to TRBJ1-2; D unclear. The CDR3 is CASIHSRYGYTF. The CDR3 coding sequence is TGTGCCAGCATCCACTCGCGGTATGGCTACACCTTC.